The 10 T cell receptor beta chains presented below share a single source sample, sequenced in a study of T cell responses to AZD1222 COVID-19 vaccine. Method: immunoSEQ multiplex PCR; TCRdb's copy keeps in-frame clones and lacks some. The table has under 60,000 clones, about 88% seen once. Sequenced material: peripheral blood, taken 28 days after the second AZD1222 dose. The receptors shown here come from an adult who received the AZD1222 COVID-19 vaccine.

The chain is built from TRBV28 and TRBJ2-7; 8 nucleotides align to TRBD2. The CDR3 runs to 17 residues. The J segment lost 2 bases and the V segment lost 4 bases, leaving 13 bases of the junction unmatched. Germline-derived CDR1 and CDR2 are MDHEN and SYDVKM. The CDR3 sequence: CASSSTIILAEAYEQYF. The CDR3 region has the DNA TGTGCCAGCAGTTCCACCATCATACTAGCGGAGGCCTACGAGCAGTACTTC.

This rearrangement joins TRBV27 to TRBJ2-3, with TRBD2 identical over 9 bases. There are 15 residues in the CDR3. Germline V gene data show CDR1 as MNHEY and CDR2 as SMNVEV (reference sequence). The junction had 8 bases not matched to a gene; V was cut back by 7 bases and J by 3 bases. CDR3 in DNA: TGTGCCAGCACTAGCGGGGCTGCCGGGACAGATACGCAGTATTTT. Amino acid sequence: CASTSGAAGTDTQYF.

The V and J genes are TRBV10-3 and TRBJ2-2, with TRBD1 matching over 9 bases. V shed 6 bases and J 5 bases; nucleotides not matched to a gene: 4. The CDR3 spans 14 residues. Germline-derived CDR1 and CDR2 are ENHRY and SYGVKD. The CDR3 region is CAIRETGGTGELFF. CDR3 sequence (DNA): TGTGCCATCAGAGAGACAGGGGGAACCGGGGAGCTGTTTTTT.

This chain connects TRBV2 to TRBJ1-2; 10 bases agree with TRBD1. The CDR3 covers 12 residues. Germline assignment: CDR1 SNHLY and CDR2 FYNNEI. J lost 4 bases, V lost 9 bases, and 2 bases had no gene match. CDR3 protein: CASRDRGYGYTF. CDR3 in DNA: TGTGCCAGTAGGGACAGGGGCTATGGCTACACCTTC.

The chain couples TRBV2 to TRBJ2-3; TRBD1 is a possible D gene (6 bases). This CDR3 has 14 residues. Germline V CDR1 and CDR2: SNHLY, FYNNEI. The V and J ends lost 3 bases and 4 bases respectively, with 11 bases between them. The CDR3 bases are TGTGCCAGCAGTGAGGAACAGGGCTCAGATACGCAGTATTTT. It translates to CASSEEQGSDTQYF. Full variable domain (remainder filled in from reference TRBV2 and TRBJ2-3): EPEVTQTPSHQVTQMGQEVILRCVPISNHLYFYWYRQILGQKVEFLVSFYNNEISEKSEIFDDQFSVERPDGSNFTLKIRSTKLEDSAMYFCASSEEQGSDTQYFGPGTRLTVL.

Here the CDR3 reads CASSSGGLNEQFF. In nucleotides, the CDR3 is TGTGCCAGCAGCTCTGGGGGCCTGAATGAGCAGTTCTTC. The chain uses TRBV11-3 and TRBJ2-1, with D perhaps matching TRBD1 (6 bases). This CDR3 has 13 amino acids. V was cut by 4 bases and J by 7 bases, with 11 bases left in between. Germline V gene data show CDR1 as SGHNT and CDR2 as YENEEA.

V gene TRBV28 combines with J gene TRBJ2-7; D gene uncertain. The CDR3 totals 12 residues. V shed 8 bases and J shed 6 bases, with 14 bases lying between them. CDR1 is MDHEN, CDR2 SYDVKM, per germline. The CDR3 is CASGESDGEQYF. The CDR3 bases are TGTGCCAGCGGGGAAAGTGACGGCGAGCAGTACTTC.

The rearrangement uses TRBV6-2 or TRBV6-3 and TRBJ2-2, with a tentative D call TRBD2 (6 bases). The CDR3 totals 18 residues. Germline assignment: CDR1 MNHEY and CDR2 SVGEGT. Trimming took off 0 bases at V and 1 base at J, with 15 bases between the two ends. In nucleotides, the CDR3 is TGTGCCAGCAGTTACTCCCTTATGGCGGGGTTGAACACCGGGGAGCTGTTTTTT. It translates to CASSYSLMAGLNTGELFF.

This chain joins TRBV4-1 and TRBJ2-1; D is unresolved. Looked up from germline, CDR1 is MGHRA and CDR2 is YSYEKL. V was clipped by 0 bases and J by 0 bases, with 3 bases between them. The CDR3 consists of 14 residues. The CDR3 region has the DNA TGCGCCAGCAGCCAAGAAAACTCCTACAATGAGCAGTTCTTC. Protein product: CASSQENSYNEQFF.

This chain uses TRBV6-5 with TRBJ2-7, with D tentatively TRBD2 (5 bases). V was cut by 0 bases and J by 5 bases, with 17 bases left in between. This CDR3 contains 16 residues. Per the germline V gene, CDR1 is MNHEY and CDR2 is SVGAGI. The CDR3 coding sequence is TGTGCCAGCAGTTACTCGCGAGGAGGCAAAAGGAACGAGCAGTACTTC. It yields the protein CASSYSRGGKRNEQYF.